This section outlines one T cell receptor beta chain sequence together with its context. In the original workflow: Reference gene primer amplification yielded estimated nucleated cell counts. The table came from immunoSEQ multiplex PCR; TCRdb's copy has only in-frame clones and leaves some out. The DNA gave D and trimming, while V, J and clone size come from that table. The sample lists around 150,000 clones; roughly 90% were seen once. The data are from a study of blood T cell repertoires in COVID-19. In the study overall: Spain, Italy and the United States supplied samples that represented acute and convalescent COVID-19. The analysed material was cDNA or gDNA that came from T cells, B-cell-depleted T cells, or PBMCs.

Germline CDR1 and CDR2: SGHVS and FNYEAQ. The J segment lost 6 bases and the V segment lost 6 bases, leaving 13 bases of the junction unmatched. This CDR3 region has 16 residues. The receptor's source is a man in his fifties or sixties with active or convalescent COVID-19. The sequenced material came from peripheral blood. The V gene is TRBV7-6, the J gene TRBJ2-2; 7 nucleotides agree with TRBD2. This CDR3 is CASSRAGQTNAGELFF. The CDR3 nucleotides are TGTGCCAGCAGTAGAGCGGGGCAAACTAACGCCGGGGAGCTGTTTTTT.